The entry that follows covers one T cell receptor beta chain sequence. Its antigen target is currently unknown. It has no much larger one-base neighbor in the sample; base qualities were not kept. Participants in the prospective study were aged about 18 to 89 years, lived in 20 to 25 United States geographic areas, and enrolled through a virtual design. To assign participants to cohorts, the prospective study relied on clinical history that participants themselves reported in a screening survey and a study questionnaire. For ImmuneRACE Cohort 3, a participant was defined as recovered based on two consecutive negative NP/OP PCR tests, clearance by a healthcare professional, or resolution of symptoms. Mobile phlebotomists in the prospective study collected whole blood, serum and a nasopharyngeal or oropharyngeal swab from every participant. Additional blood draws and questionnaires over an approximately two-month period could optionally be provided by prospective study participants. Before DNA extraction, prospective study blood samples were shipped either frozen or at room temperature.

The immunoSEQ Assay, a bias-controlled multiplex PCR, was used to amplify TCRbeta CDR3 regions from genomic DNA. Per the source publication's procedure: Within the assay, amplification of reference gene primers was used to estimate how many nucleated cells each sample contained. Sequence reads were collapsed and filtered to measure the absolute abundance of every unique TCRbeta CDR3 rearrangement. Productive Simpson clonality was computed per sample as the square root of Simpson's diversity index over productive rearrangements. Not all clones reach the TCRdb copy of this immuneACCESS table, which keeps in-frame sequences only. Checked studies attribute under half of the gap to unresolved V genes and leave the rest unexplained. V, J and clone size are taken as reported in that table, and D and trimming were inferred from the DNA itself. The sample records fewer than 500,000 clones, around 90% of which are singletons. 0.7% of the sample lies in the top ten.

These data come from a study of blood T cell repertoires in COVID-19 (dated by TCRdb to the early 2020s). About the full investigation: Samples covering the acute and convalescent phases of COVID-19 were provided by collaborators in the United States, Italy and Spain. The material from the prospective study consisted of cDNA or gDNA derived from T cells, B-cell-depleted T cells, or PBMCs. Deeply sampled blood TCRbeta repertoires from subjects exposed to, actively infected with, or recovered from COVID-19 were included in the dataset. The repertoires were released in a freely available public database meant as a resource for research on the immune response to SARS-CoV-2. Samples came from the ongoing ImmuneRACE study (first 160 participants) plus 1,254 subjects from 6 global collaborators. The sample metadata nearly always contained a de-identified subject ID, COVID-19 status, age in years and sex. Where available, HLA class I and class II types were taken from metadata supplied by the sample provider and were not determined by assay-based typing.

The study at large found these results: The quantity of clinical and demographic metadata differed by source and by participant and was supplied without curation.

CDR3 length: 12 amino acids, cysteine to phenylalanine. Only the CDR3 region is kept as DNA, spanning 36 bases read in frame from base 1. As encoded in the germline V gene, CDR1 is SGHRS while CDR2 is YFSETQ. V is pared back by 3 bases and J by 6 bases, with 9 bases lying between the germline termini. The chain employs TRBV5-1 and TRBJ1-2, with the D gene not clear enough to name. Sequenced sample: PBMCs or T cells enriched from blood (not recorded which). This sequence was found in a woman between 18 and 29 years old who had recovered from COVID-19. CDR3 reads: CASSSLLDGYTF. In nucleotides, the sequence is TGCGCCAGCAGCTCACTCTTGGATGGCTACACCTTC.